Sequencing of this TCR beta chain was carried out in a study of blood T cell repertoires in COVID-19. At the level of the study: Sources were T cells, B-cell-depleted T cells, or PBMCs; the material itself was cDNA or gDNA.

The cohort comprised adults aged roughly 18 to 95 years residing in 24 US areas. Participants' reported clinical history set cohort assignment. Per the original data handling: Nucleated cell number was recorded as an estimate derived from reference gene primer amplification. Sequencing was performed with immunoSEQ multiplex PCR; in TCRdb, only in-frame clones are kept and a portion is missing. That table is the source of V, J and clone size, and D and trimming were worked out from the DNA. The sample includes around 190,000 clones, around 76% of them seen just once. There are 15 residues in the CDR3. Germline V gene sequence: CDR1 SEHNR, CDR2 FQNEAQ (reference sequence). Trimming took 5 bases from V and 1 from J; bases not matched to a gene: 2. This clone was counted a single time.

The sequence derives from a woman aged 45-65 years with acute COVID-19. The chain carries TRBV7-9 and TRBJ2-3, with TRBD2 matching over 11 bases. Sequencing input: PBMCs or T cells enriched from blood (not recorded which). CDR3 sequence reads: CASSKTSGGTDTQYF. The CDR3 region has the DNA TGTGCCAGCAGCAAGACTAGCGGGGGCACAGATACGCAGTATTTT.